The 21 T cell receptor beta chains below all came from one sample that was sequenced in a study of CD8 T cells in ankylosing spondylitis. TCRdb used MiXCR to reprocess the 5' RACE reads, holding one entry per CDR3 protein. The table lists about 160,000 distinct CDR3 sequences, approximately 9% of them singletons. The sequencing sample was made of blood, either unsorted or a sorted T cell fraction (not recorded which). The receptors were sampled from a female donor with ankylosing spondylitis or in good health (not recorded which).

The gene calls are TRBV6-5 and TRBJ2-7; 11 nucleotides agree with TRBD2. In germline, CDR1 is MNHEY, CDR2 SVGAGI. This CDR3 comprises 15 residues. After removal of 0 bases from V and 5 bases from J, the junction contained 3 bases not matched to a gene. The CDR3 spells CASSYSTSGMDEQYF. The CDR3 bases are TGTGCCAGCAGTTACTCGACTAGCGGGATGGACGAGCAGTACTTC.

This clonotype was counted only a few times. The rearrangement links TRBV27 to TRBJ2-7; D is uncertain. The germline V and J ends were trimmed by 6 bases and 2 bases, with 14 bases remaining between them. The CDR3 is 14 amino acids. The germline V gene encodes CDR1 MNHEY and CDR2 SMNVEV (reference sequence). The CDR3 coding sequence is TGTGCCAGCAGCCCGGATCCTTACCCCTACGAGCAGTACTTC. Translating it yields CASSPDPYPYEQYF.

This rearrangement joins TRBV20-1 to TRBJ2-3; 9 positions agree with TRBD2. CDR1 is DFQATT and CDR2 is SNEGSKA in the germline V gene (reference sequence). CDR3 length equals 16 residues. The CDR3 here is CSMRLAEGGVADTQYF. The CDR3 nucleotides are TGCAGCATGCGACTAGCGGAGGGCGGCGTAGCAGATACGCAGTATTTT.

This clonotype was recorded many times. The V call is TRBV6-5, the J call TRBJ2-5; 7 positions agree with TRBD2. This CDR3 contains 15 residues. Per germline, CDR1 MNHEY and CDR2 SVGAGI. V lost 5 bases and J lost 0; bases outside the gene matches: 6. For the CDR3, the DNA is TGTGCCAGCAGTACTAAACTAGCGAACCAAGAGACCCAGTACTTC. This translates into CASSTKLANQETQYF.

This clonotype turned up a few times. J is TRBJ1-2 and V is TRBV7-9, with D unresolved. This CDR3 contains 14 residues. V was pared by 5 bases and J by 8 bases, with 18 bases between. Germline V gene lookup returns CDR1 SEHNR and CDR2 FQNEAQ (reference sequence). The CDR3 protein is CASSVSGAGGGYTF. CDR3 nucleotide sequence: TGTGCCAGCAGCGTGAGCGGTGCCGGAGGAGGCTACACCTTC.

The sample holds a few counts of this clonotype. The gene calls are TRBV28 and TRBJ2-1, with TRBD2 matching 8 bases. The CDR3 is 13 amino acids. V dropped 7 bases and J dropped 5; count of bases not matched to a gene: 4. The V gene's germline CDR1 is MDHEN and CDR2 SYDVKM. CDR3 sequence: CASKLADDNEQFF. The DNA of the CDR3 is TGTGCCAGCAAACTAGCGGATGACAATGAGCAGTTCTTC.

Ten or more counts support this clonotype. V gene TRBV7-9 combines with J gene TRBJ2-7; 10 bases line up with TRBD2. Germline CDR1 reads SEHNR; CDR2 reads FQNEAQ (reference sequence). This CDR3 contains 15 residues. With V trimmed by 1 base and J by 3 bases, 3 bases remained unmatched. The CDR3 loop reads CASSLVGLADYEQYF. The DNA for the CDR3 is TGTGCCAGCAGCTTAGTCGGACTAGCGGACTACGAGCAGTACTTC.

This clonotype was seen many times. The rearrangement joins TRBV29-1 to TRBJ2-2, with unresolved D. V lost 4 bases and J 1 base, leaving 13 bases between the germline ends. CDR3 length equals 15 residues. Germline loops: CDR1 SQVTM, CDR2 ANQGSEA. CDR3 DNA: TGCAGCGTTGCGGGTTTAGGTGGGAACACCGGGGAGCTGTTTTTT. This codes for CSVAGLGGNTGELFF.

This clonotype was recorded a few times. The chain couples TRBV10-2 to TRBJ1-1; D ambiguous. The CDR3 is 15 residues long. Trimming shortened V by 9 bases and J by 1 base, and 18 bases separated the two germline ends. Per germline, CDR1 WSHSY and CDR2 SAAADI. The CDR3 spells CASTMGGRGNTEAFF. The CDR3 DNA follows: TGCGCCAGTACCATGGGTGGGCGGGGGAACACTGAAGCTTTCTTT.

This clonotype was seen more than once but under ten times. The chain couples TRBV7-9 to TRBJ2-1, with 7 bases matching TRBD2. Germline V gene lookup returns CDR1 SEHNR and CDR2 FQNEAQ (reference sequence). V dropped 3 bases and J dropped 3; count of bases not matched to a gene: 5. The CDR3 runs to 15 residues. The CDR3 DNA sequence: TGTGCCAGCAGCTTCGGGGGGAGAAGCTACAATGAGCAGTTCTTC. This encodes CASSFGGRSYNEQFF.

This chain connects TRBV7-2 to TRBJ2-2; D is unresolved. Germline values: CDR1 SGHTA, CDR2 FQGNSA. Trimming cost V 7 bases and J 1 base, with 7 bases left between them. This CDR3 comprises 13 residues. CDR3 region: CASKDMNTGELFF. CDR3 in DNA: TGTGCCAGCAAGGATATGAACACCGGGGAGCTGTTTTTT.

This clonotype was seen many times. V is TRBV12-3 or TRBV12-4 and J is TRBJ1-2; 7 bases fit TRBD1. The V segment lost 3 bases and the J segment 8 bases; nucleotides outside the gene matches: 3. The CDR3 is made up of 12 amino acids. The CDR3 reads CASSLGTEGYTF. CDR3 in DNA: TGTGCCAGCAGTTTGGGGACAGAAGGCTACACCTTC.

This clonotype was observed a handful of times. The V and J genes are TRBV28 and TRBJ2-2, with 8 bases aligning to TRBD2. V was pared by 5 bases and J by 3 bases, with 5 bases of the junction left unmatched. This CDR3 comprises 15 residues. The germline CDR1 and CDR2 sequences are MDHEN and SYDVKM. The CDR3 DNA is TGTGCCAGCAGTGTACATAGCGGGGACACCGGGGAGCTGTTTTTT. This encodes CASSVHSGDTGELFF.

The chain has TRBV6-1 and TRBJ2-7, with 7 bases aligning to TRBD2. The V segment lost 8 bases and the J segment 3 bases; nucleotides outside the gene matches: 10. CDR1 is MNHNS, CDR2 SASEGT, per germline. CDR3 length: 14 amino acids. In DNA form, the CDR3 reads TGTGCCAGCGGCGGAGGGCGGGAGTTCTACGAGCAGTACTTC. Translating gives CASGGGREFYEQYF.

This clonotype was seen more than once but under ten times. The chain couples TRBV7-8 to TRBJ2-1, with D perhaps matching TRBD1 (5 bases). Germline CDR1 and CDR2: SGHVS and FQNEAQ. The V end was cut by 4 bases, the J end by 10 bases, with 20 bases between. This CDR3 has 15 residues. In DNA, the CDR3 is TGTGCCAGCAGCTCCAGGACACCACCCAATGGGGAGCAGTTCTTC. Translation gives CASSSRTPPNGEQFF. Full variable domain (remainder filled in from reference TRBV7-8 and TRBJ2-1): GAGVSQSPRYKVAKRGQDVALRCDPISGHVSLFWYQQALGQGPEFLTYFQNEAQLDKSGLPSDRFFAERPEGSVSTLKIQRTQQEDSAVYLCASSSRTPPNGEQFFGPGTRLTVL.

This chain links TRBV14 with TRBJ2-1, with D perhaps matching TRBD1 (6 bases). V was clipped by 1 base and J by 7 bases, with 11 bases between them. This CDR3 spans 14 amino acids. Germline CDR1 and CDR2: SGHDN and FVKESK. Written as DNA, the CDR3 is TGTGCCAGCAGCCAAGGGGACACCCAAAATGAGCAGTTCTTC. It is translated as CASSQGDTQNEQFF.

The chain couples TRBV10-3 to TRBJ2-1; D is uncertain. The CDR3 consists of 11 residues. V was clipped by 6 bases and J by 7 bases, with 7 bases between them. Per the germline V gene, CDR1 is ENHRY and CDR2 is SYGVKD. The CDR3 DNA follows: TGTGCCATCAGCTCCCCTAATGAGCAGTTCTTC. Its translation: CAISSPNEQFF.

This clonotype has just a few counts. The chain combines TRBV7-2 with TRBJ1-2; 7 bases agree with TRBD1. This CDR3 is built from 14 residues. V lost 6 bases and J lost 4; bases outside the gene matches: 8. Germline CDR1 SGHTA, CDR2 FQGNSA. DNA of the CDR3: TGTGCCAGCAGGCTGACAGGGCAGCTCTATGGCTACACCTTC. It yields the protein CASRLTGQLYGYTF.

The chain has TRBV4-3 and TRBJ2-1; 13 nucleotides align to TRBD2. This CDR3 contains 23 residues. V was pared by 3 bases and J by 7 bases, with 27 bases of the junction left unmatched. Germline assignment: CDR1 LGHNA and CDR2 YSLEER. DNA for the CDR3: TGCGCCAGCAGCCATCTCCCCGCGTGGGAACTAGCGGGAGGGCCTAACGAAACGAATGAGCAGTTCTTC. Encoded protein: CASSHLPAWELAGGPNETNEQFF.

A few counts support this clonotype. The DNA for the CDR3 is TGCAGTGTCCCGGGGGACAGGGGCTACGAGCAGTACTTC. Translation gives CSVPGDRGYEQYF. V is TRBV20-1 and J is TRBJ2-7, with TRBD1 matching over 10 bases. The CDR3 consists of 13 residues. The trim removed 7 bases at V and 3 bases at J, leaving 6 bases unmatched. Germline lookup yields CDR1 DFQATT and CDR2 SNEGSKA (reference sequence).

The J gene is TRBJ1-4, the V gene TRBV4-3, with a possible D match to TRBD1 (5 bases). Germline CDR1 is LGHNA and CDR2 is YSLEER. CDR3 length equals 15 residues. The germline V and J ends were trimmed by 5 bases and 2 bases, with 12 bases remaining between them. CDR3 loop: CASSSVRGTNEKLFF. The DNA for the CDR3 is TGCGCCAGCAGCTCAGTTCGGGGGACTAATGAAAAACTGTTTTTT.